This TCR beta chain originates from a study of blood T cell repertoires in COVID-19. Clones were sequenced by immunoSEQ multiplex PCR, and TCRdb holds only the in-frame ones, with some missing. The sample contains more than 85,000 clones, 70% to 80% of which appear only once. The ends lost 4 bases at V and 7 bases at J; junction bases unmatched: 4. CDR3 length: 13 residues. Germline V gives CDR1 SQVTM, CDR2 ANQGSEA. This rearrangement joins TRBV29-1 to TRBJ1-6, with TRBD1 matching 7 bases. This TCR came from a woman in her sixties with acute or convalescent COVID-19. Sequences were obtained from peripheral blood. The CDR3 DNA sequence: TGCAGCGTTGGACAGGGCGCAAATTCACCCCTCCACTTT. It translates to CSVGQGANSPLHF. The entire variable domain, with the rest obtained from reference TRBV29-1 and TRBJ1-6, is as follows: SAVISQKPSRDICQRGTSLTIQCQVDSQVTMMFWYRQQPGQSLTLIATANQGSEATYESGFVIDKFPISRPNLTFSTLTVSNMSPEDSSIYLCSVGQGANSPLHFGNGTRLTVT.